These 10 T cell receptor beta chains originate from one sample sequenced in a study of shared clonotypes between healthy human individuals. TCRdb keeps only in-frame clones here, not all; method: immunoSEQ multiplex PCR. This table holds about 1 million clones, about 76% found once. Material for sequencing was memory CD4+ T cells sorted from blood. Subset indicated: CD45RA-negative fraction. All receptors come from a man aged 18-30 years in good health.

The rearrangement links TRBV29-1 to TRBJ2-7, with 8 bases lining up with TRBD1. Germline V lookup: CDR1 SQVTM, CDR2 ANQGSEA. The CDR3 spans 16 residues. V lost 6 bases and J lost 3; bases outside the gene matches: 16. CDR3 protein: CSVRIPNRGLNYEQYF. The CDR3 bases are TGCAGCGTGAGAATCCCAAACAGGGGGTTAAACTACGAGCAGTACTTC.

This clone was picked up one time. V usage is TRBV19 and J usage is TRBJ2-7, with unresolved D. This CDR3 comprises 15 residues. V was clipped by 1 base and J by 0 bases, with 10 bases between them. Germline CDR1 reads LNHDA; CDR2 reads SQIVND (reference sequence). The CDR3 DNA sequence: TGTGCCAGTAGTATAGCGGCCAGCGTCTCCTACGAGCAGTACTTC. Its protein is CASSIAASVSYEQYF.

The chain couples TRBV5-1 to TRBJ2-3; D could derive from TRBD1 or TRBD2 (6 bases each). Trimming removed 4 bases from V and 2 bases from J, with 17 bases in between. The CDR3 covers 16 residues. Germline CDR1 is SGHRS and CDR2 is YFSETQ. The CDR3 coding sequence is TGCGCCAGCAGCCATGGTTGGGGGGCGTACACAGATACGCAGTATTTT. Its translation: CASSHGWGAYTDTQYF.

The chain carries TRBV11-2 and TRBJ2-7, with D possibly being TRBD1 (6 bases). The germline gives CDR1 SGHAT, CDR2 FQNNGV. V lost 4 bases to trimming and J lost 4 bases, with 11 bases between them. The CDR3 covers 13 residues. CDR3 sequence (DNA): TGTGCCAGCAGCTACCAGGGGCGATACGAGCAGTACTTC. Amino acid sequence: CASSYQGRYEQYF.

The table lists this clone with a count of one. Within the sample, other DNA sequences also encode this same CDR3. The chain employs TRBV9 and TRBJ2-1; D perhaps matches TRBD2 (6 bases). This CDR3 has 15 residues. The V end was cut by 4 bases, the J end by 0 bases, with 11 bases between. Germline assignment: CDR1 SGDLS and CDR2 YYNGEE. The CDR3 is CASSPLGSSYNEQFF. The CDR3 nucleotides read TGTGCCAGCAGCCCGCTCGGGAGCTCCTACAATGAGCAGTTCTTC.

The chain links TRBV11-2 to TRBJ1-1, with TRBD1 as a possible D gene (5 bases). Germline CDR1 SGHAT, CDR2 FQNNGV. Trimming left V 5 bases short and J 4 bases short, with 17 bases between. This CDR3 spans 15 amino acids. This chain's CDR3 is CASSPDPGTRTEAFF. Here the CDR3 DNA reads TGTGCCAGCAGCCCAGACCCAGGGACTCGCACTGAAGCTTTCTTT.

The CDR3, as DNA: TGTGCCAGCAGCCGTTTAGGGCAGGGAAATTCACCCCTCCACTTT. Encoded protein: CASSRLGQGNSPLHF. V gene TRBV7-9 combines with J gene TRBJ1-6; D possibly corresponds to TRBD1 (5 bases). Trimming cost V 5 bases and J 7 bases, with 15 bases left between them. CDR3 size: 15 residues. The germline V gene encodes CDR1 SEHNR and CDR2 FQNEAQ (reference sequence).

The chain links TRBV5-4 to TRBJ2-2; maybe TRBD1 (6 bases). Germline lookup yields CDR1 SGHNT and CDR2 YYREEE (reference sequence). The CDR3 runs 16 residues. The V end lost 1 base, the J end lost 2 bases, and 12 bases lay between the germline ends. The CDR3 loop reads CASSLFGTTNTGELFF. CDR3 in DNA: TGTGCCAGCAGCTTGTTCGGGACAACAAACACCGGGGAGCTGTTTTTT.

V and J are TRBV28 and TRBJ1-5, with D perhaps TRBD1 (5 bases). The length of the CDR3 is 15 residues. V was trimmed by 6 bases and J by 7 bases, leaving 19 bases between them. The germline V gene encodes CDR1 MDHEN and CDR2 SYDVKM. CDR3 DNA sequence: TGTGCCAGCAGCCCCGGAGGGACCGGGACCCAGCCCCAGCATTTT. Translation: CASSPGGTGTQPQHF. Drawing the rest from reference TRBV28 and TRBJ1-5, the complete variable domain is DVKVTQSSRYLVKRTGEKVFLECVQDMDHENMFWYRQDPGLGLRLIYFSYDVKMKEKGDIPEGYSVSREKKERFSLILESASTNQTSMYLCASSPGGTGTQPQHFGDGTRLSIL.

Concerning this clone itself: The same CDR3 can be traced to other DNA sequences in this sample. J is TRBJ2-1 and V is TRBV7-8; the D is unclear. The CDR3 runs 12 residues. The V end lost 1 base, the J end lost 10 bases, and 8 bases lay between the germline ends. The germline V gene has CDR1 SGHVS and CDR2 FQNEAQ. The CDR3 DNA follows: TGTGCCAGCAGCTTAGTCTTCGGCGAGCAGTTCTTC. Translation gives CASSLVFGEQFF.